Listed here are 9 T cell receptor beta chains from one sample, sequenced in a study of blood T cells in healthy people across ages. Through a sample-barcoded 5' primer and a J-beta primer mix, a second PCR was run for about 6 to 12 cycles. TCRdb re-called the 5' RACE reads with MiXCR, one entry per CDR3 protein. This sample yields nearly 800,000 distinct CDR3 sequences, of which roughly three fifths are seen a single time; roughly 24% belongs to the top ten. The specimen sequenced was blood. Receptor source: a man in his forties in good health.

The chain carries TRBV27 and TRBJ1-2; 9 bases agree with TRBD1. V shed 4 bases, J shed 0 bases, and the junction held 6 bases outside the gene matches. The CDR3 loop spans 16 amino acids. CDR1 MNHEY and CDR2 SMNVEV come from the germline V gene (reference sequence). The CDR3: CASSYRGPIPNYGYTF. The CDR3 DNA reads as TGTGCCAGCAGTTACAGGGGGCCCATTCCTAACTATGGCTACACCTTC.

The chain uses TRBV7-8 and TRBJ1-4; tentative D call: TRBD1 (5 bases). The ends were cut back, 1 base at V and 6 bases at J, with 12 bases in the middle. CDR1 and CDR2 (germline): SGHVS, FQNEAQ. The CDR3 covers 15 residues. CDR3 amino acids: CASSLVGQGDEKLFF. The CDR3 nucleotides read TGTGCCAGCAGCTTAGTCGGCCAGGGTGATGAAAAACTGTTTTTT.

J is TRBJ2-3 and V is TRBV4-1; no definite D call. CDR1 is MGHRA, CDR2 YSYEKL, per germline. The V end was cut by 0 bases, the J end by 3 bases, with 7 bases between. The CDR3 is 14 amino acids. The CDR3 protein is CASSQEVRTDTQYF. In nucleotides, the CDR3 is TGCGCCAGCAGCCAAGAAGTAAGAACAGATACGCAGTATTTT.

The chain combines TRBV20-1 with TRBJ2-4; D assignment may be TRBD1 or TRBD2 (5 bases each). V was shortened by 6 bases and J by 0 bases, with 15 bases between the two germline ends. The CDR3 sequence is 15 residues long. The germline V gene encodes CDR1 DFQATT and CDR2 SNEGSKA (reference sequence). The CDR3: CSAGDPEAAKNIQYF. The CDR3 nucleotides are TGCAGTGCGGGGGACCCCGAGGCAGCCAAAAACATTCAGTACTTC.

This rearrangement joins TRBV9 to TRBJ1-1, with TRBD1 identical over 9 bases. The CDR3 is 14 residues long. CDR1 is SGDLS and CDR2 is YYNGEE in the germline V gene. V shed 2 bases and J 2 bases; nucleotides not matched to a gene: 1. In DNA form, the CDR3 reads TGTGCCAGCAGCGTGGGACAGGGAAACACTGAAGCTTTCTTT. Translated: CASSVGQGNTEAFF.

As regards this clonotype: Since the CDR3 does not end with the conserved phenylalanine or tryptophan, this likely comes from a read error. No DNA is shown, since the ends of the CDR3 on it are uncertain; the CDR3 is the one TCRdb lists. The chain carries TRBV4-3 and TRBJ2-3; TRBD1 reflects the table's D call only, with no check against the DNA. The CDR3 is made up of 18 amino acids, end residues included. Germline loops: CDR1 LGHNA, CDR2 YSLEER. CDR3 amino acids: CASSQDPTGQGMTDTQNL.

This clonotype occurred a few times. The chain employs TRBV4-1 and TRBJ2-7; 9 bases map to TRBD1. In germline, CDR1 is MGHRA, CDR2 YSYEKL. V shed 2 bases, J shed 4 bases, and the junction held 3 bases outside the gene matches. There are 14 residues in the CDR3. CDR3 loop: CASSQPGQGYEQYF. CDR3 nucleotides: TGCGCCAGCAGCCAACCAGGACAGGGGTACGAGCAGTACTTC.

This clonotype came up a few times. At one boundary the junction diverges from the germline segment, which might be a read error. The chain links TRBV29-1 to TRBJ2-6; 8 nucleotides agree with TRBD1. Germline CDR1 SQVTM, CDR2 ANQGSEA. The CDR3 covers 13 residues. The DNA of the CDR3 is TGCAGCGTTTACTCACAGGGGGTCAACGTCCTGACTTTC. This translates into CSVYSQGVNVLTF.

This chain links TRBV7-2 with TRBJ1-2; 7 nucleotides align to TRBD1. This CDR3 has 15 amino acids. The V segment lost 7 bases and the J segment 6 bases; nucleotides outside the gene matches: 14. From germline, CDR1 is SGHTA and CDR2 FQGNSA. The CDR3 region is CASTPATGSEHGYTF. The CDR3 nucleotides read TGTGCCAGCACCCCGGCGACAGGGTCTGAGCATGGCTACACCTTC.